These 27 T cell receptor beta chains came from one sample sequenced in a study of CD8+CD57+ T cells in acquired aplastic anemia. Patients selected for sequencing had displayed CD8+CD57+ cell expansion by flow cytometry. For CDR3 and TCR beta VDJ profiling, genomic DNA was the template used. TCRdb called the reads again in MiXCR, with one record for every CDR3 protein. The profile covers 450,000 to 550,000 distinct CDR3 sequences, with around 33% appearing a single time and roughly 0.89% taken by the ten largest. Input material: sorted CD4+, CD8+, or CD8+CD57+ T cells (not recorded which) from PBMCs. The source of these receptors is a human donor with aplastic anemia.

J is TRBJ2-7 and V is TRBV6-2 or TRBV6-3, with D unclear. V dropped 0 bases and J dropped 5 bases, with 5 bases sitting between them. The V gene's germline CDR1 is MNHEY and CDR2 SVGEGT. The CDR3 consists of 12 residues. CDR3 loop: CASSYSKNEQYF. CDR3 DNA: TGTGCCAGCAGTTACTCGAAAAACGAGCAGTACTTC.

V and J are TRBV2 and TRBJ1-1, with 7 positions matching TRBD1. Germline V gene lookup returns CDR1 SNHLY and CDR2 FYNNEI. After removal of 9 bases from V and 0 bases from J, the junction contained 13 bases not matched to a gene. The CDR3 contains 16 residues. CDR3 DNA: TGTGCCAGTAGTCTACGGGCAGGGGGGATGAACACTGAAGCTTTCTTT. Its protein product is CASSLRAGGMNTEAFF. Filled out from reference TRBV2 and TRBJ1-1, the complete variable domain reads EPEVTQTPSHQVTQMGQEVILRCVPISNHLYFYWYRQILGQKVEFLVSFYNNEISEKSEIFDDQFSVERPDGSNFTLKIRSTKLEDSAMYFCASSLRAGGMNTEAFFGQGTRLTVV.

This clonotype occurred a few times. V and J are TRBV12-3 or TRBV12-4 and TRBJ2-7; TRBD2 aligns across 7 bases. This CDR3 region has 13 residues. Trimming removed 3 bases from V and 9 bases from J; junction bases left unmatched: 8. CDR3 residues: CASSFGSPGGQYF. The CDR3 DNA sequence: TGTGCCAGCAGTTTCGGGTCTCCGGGAGGGCAGTACTTC.

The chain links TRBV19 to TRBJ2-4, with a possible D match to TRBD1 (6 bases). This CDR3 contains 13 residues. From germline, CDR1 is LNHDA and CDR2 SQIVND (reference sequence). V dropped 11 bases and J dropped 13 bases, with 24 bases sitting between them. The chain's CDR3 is CAAKGTGFHEQYF. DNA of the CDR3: TGTGCCGCCAAGGGAACAGGGTTTCATGAGCAGTACTTC. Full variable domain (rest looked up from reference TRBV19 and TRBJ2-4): DGGITQSPKYLFRKEGQNVTLSCEQNLNHDAMYWYRQDPGQGLRLIYYSQIVNDFQKGDIAEGYSVSREKKESFPLTVTSAQKNPTAFYLCAAKGTGFHEQYFGAGTRLSVL.

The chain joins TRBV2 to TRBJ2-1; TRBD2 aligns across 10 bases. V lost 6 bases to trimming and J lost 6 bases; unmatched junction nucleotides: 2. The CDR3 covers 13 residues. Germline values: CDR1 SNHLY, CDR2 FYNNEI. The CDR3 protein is CASRRTSGNEQFF. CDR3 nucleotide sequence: TGTGCCAGCAGGAGGACTAGCGGCAATGAGCAGTTCTTC.

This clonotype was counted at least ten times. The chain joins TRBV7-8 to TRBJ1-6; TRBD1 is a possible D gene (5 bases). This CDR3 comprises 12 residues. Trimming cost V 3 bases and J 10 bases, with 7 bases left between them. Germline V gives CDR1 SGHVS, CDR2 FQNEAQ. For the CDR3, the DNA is TGTGCCAGCAGCTTGGAGGGGTCACCCCTCCACTTT. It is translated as CASSLEGSPLHF.

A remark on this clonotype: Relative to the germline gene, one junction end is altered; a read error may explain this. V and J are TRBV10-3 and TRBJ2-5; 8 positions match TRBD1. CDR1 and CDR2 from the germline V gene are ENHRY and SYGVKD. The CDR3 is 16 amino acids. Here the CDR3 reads CASSEAFTGGQETQYF. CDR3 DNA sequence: TGTGCCAGCAGTGAAGCGTTCACAGGGGGCCAAGAGACCCAGTACTTC.

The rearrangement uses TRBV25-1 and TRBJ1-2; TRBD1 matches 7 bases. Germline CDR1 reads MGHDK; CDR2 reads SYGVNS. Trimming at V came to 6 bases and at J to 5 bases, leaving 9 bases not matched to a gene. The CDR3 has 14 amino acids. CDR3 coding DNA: TGTGCCAGCAGAAAGACAGGGATTGTTTATGGCTACACCTTC. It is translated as CASRKTGIVYGYTF.

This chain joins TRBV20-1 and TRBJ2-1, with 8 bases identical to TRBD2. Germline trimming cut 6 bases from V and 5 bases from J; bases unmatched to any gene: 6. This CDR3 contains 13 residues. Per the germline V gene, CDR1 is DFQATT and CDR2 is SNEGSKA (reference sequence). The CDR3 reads CSAGLADHNEQFF. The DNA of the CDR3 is TGCAGTGCCGGACTAGCCGATCACAATGAGCAGTTCTTC.

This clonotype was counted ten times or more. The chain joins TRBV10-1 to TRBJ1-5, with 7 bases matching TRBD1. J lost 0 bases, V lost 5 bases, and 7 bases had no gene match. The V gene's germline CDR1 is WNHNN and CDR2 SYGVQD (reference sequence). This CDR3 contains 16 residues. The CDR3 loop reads CASSTTGKDSNQPQHF. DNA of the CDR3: TGCGCCAGCAGTACGACAGGGAAGGATAGCAATCAGCCCCAGCATTTT.

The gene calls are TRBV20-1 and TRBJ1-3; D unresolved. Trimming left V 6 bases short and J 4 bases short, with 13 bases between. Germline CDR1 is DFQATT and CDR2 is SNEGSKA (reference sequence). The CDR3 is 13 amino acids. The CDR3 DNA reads TGCAGTGCCGTTCACGAAAGCGGAAACACCATATATTTT. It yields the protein CSAVHESGNTIYF.

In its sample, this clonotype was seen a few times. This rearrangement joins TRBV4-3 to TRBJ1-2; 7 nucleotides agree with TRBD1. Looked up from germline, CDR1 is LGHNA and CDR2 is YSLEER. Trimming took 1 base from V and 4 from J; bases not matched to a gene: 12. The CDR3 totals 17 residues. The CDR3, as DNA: TGCGCCAGCAGCCAAGGGGGATCAGGGGGTTCTAGCTATGGCTACACCTTC. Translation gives CASSQGGSGGSSYGYTF.

The CDR3 is CASSFWGAADTQYF. CDR3 DNA sequence: TGTGCCAGCAGCTTTTGGGGTGCTGCAGATACGCAGTATTTT. The chain has TRBV7-2 and TRBJ2-3; D gene ambiguous. The length of the CDR3 is 14 residues. Germline loops: CDR1 SGHTA, CDR2 FQGNSA. Trimming left V 3 bases short and J 4 bases short, with 11 bases between. Supplemented by reference TRBV7-2 and TRBJ2-3, the full variable domain reads GAGVSQSPSNKVTEKGKDVELRCDPISGHTALYWYRQSLGQGLEFLIYFQGNSAPDKSGLPSDRFSAERTGGSVSTLTIQRTQQEDSAVYLCASSFWGAADTQYFGPGTRLTVL.

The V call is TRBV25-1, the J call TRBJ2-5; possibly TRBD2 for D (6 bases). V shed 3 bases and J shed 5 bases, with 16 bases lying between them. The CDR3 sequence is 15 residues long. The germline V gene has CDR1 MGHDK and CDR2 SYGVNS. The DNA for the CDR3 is TGTGCCAGCAGTGATCCGTCGGGAGTCGAGGAGACCCAGTACTTC. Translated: CASSDPSGVEETQYF. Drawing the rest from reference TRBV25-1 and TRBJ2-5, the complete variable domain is EADIYQTPRYLVIGTGKKITLECSQTMGHDKMYWYQQDPGMELHLIHYSYGVNSTEKGDLSSESTVSRIRTEHFPLTLESARPSHTSQYLCASSDPSGVEETQYFGPGTRLLVL.

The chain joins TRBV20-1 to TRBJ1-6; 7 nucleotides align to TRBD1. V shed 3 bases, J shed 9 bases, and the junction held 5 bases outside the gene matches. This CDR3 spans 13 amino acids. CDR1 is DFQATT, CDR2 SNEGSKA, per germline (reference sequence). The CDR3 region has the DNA TGCAGTGCTAGGGACAGGCCATCTTCACCCCTCCACTTT. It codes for CSARDRPSSPLHF.

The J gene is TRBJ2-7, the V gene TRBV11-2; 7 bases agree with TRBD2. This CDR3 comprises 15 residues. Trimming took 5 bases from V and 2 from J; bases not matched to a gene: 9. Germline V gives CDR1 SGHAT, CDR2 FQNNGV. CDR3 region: CASSPRLAIAYEQYF. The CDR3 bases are TGTGCCAGCAGCCCAAGACTAGCCATAGCCTACGAGCAGTACTTC.

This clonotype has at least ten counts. The CDR3 nucleotides are TGTGCCACCAGTGGTGAACCGAGCTACGAGCAGTACTTC. This codes for CATSGEPSYEQYF. This chain joins TRBV24-1 and TRBJ2-7; D is unresolved. Per the germline V gene, CDR1 is KGHDR and CDR2 is SFDVKD. The CDR3 is 13 amino acids. The V and J ends lost 5 bases and 3 bases respectively, with 10 bases between them.

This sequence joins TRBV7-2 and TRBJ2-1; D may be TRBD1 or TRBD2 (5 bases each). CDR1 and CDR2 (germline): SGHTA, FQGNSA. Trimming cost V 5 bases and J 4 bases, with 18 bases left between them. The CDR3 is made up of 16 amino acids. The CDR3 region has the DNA TGTGCCAGCAGCCAAAGGCCGGGGCTGATTTACAATGAGCAGTTCTTC. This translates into CASSQRPGLIYNEQFF.

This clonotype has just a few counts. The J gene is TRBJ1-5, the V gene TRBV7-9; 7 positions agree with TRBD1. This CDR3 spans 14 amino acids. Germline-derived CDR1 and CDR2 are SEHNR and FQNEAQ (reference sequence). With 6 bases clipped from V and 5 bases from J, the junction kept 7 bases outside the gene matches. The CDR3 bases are TGTGCCAGCAGTCAAGGGGGCTCGGATCAGCCCCAGCATTTT. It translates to CASSQGGSDQPQHF.

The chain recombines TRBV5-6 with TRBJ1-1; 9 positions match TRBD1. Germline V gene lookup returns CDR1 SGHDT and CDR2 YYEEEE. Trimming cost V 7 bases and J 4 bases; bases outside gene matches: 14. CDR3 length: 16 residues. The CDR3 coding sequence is TGTGCCAGCTACCCGGGACAGGGTAGGTTGGGCACTGAAGCTTTCTTT. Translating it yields CASYPGQGRLGTEAFF.

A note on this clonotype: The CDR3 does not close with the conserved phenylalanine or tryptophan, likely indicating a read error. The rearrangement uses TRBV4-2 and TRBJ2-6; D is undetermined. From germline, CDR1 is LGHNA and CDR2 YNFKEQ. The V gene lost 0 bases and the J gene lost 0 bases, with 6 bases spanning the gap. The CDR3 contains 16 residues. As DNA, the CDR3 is TGTGCCAGCAGCCAAGATCTTCTCTCTGGGGCCAACGTCCTGACTCTC. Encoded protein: CASSQDLLSGANVLTL.

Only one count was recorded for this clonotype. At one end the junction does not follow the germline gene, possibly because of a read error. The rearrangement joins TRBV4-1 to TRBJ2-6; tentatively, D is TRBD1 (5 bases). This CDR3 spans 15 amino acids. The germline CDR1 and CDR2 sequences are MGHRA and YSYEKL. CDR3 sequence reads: CANSQGGSGANVLTF. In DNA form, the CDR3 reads TGCGCCAACAGCCAGGGTGGGTCTGGGGCCAACGTCCTGACTTTC.

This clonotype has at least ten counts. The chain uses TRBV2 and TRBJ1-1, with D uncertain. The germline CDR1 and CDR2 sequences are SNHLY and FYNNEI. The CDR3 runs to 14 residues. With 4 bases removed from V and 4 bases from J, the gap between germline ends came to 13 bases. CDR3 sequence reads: CASSVSAPGTEAFF. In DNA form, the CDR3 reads TGTGCCAGCAGTGTTTCTGCACCGGGCACTGAAGCTTTCTTT.

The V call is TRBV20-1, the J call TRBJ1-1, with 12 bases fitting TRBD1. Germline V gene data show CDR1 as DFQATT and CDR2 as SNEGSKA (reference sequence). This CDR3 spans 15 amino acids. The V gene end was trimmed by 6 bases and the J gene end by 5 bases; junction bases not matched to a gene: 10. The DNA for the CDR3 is TGCAGTGCAACTGGGACAGGGGGCGCGGAGACTGAAGCTTTCTTT. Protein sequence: CSATGTGGAETEAFF.

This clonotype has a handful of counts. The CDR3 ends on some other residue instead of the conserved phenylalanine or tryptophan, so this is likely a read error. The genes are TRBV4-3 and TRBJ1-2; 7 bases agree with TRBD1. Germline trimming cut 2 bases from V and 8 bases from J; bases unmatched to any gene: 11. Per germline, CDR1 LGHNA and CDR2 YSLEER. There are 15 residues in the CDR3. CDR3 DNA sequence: TGCGCCAGCAGCCAACAACCTTTGGAGGGGGCGGGCTACACCCTC. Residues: CASSQQPLEGAGYTL.

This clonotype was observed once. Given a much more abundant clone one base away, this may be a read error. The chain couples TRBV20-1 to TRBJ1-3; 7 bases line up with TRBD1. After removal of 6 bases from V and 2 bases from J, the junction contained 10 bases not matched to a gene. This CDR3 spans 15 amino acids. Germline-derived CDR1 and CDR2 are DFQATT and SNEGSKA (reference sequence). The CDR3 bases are TGCAGTGCCGCCGGGACAGTAGGACCTGGAAACACCATATATTTT. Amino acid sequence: CSAAGTVGPGNTIYF.

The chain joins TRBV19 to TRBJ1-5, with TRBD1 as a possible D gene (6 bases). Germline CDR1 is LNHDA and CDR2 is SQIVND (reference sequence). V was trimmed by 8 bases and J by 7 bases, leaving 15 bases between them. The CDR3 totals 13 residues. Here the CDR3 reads CASGGGGQQPQHF. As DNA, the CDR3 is TGTGCCAGTGGGGGGGGGGGACAACAGCCCCAGCATTTT.